This TCR beta chain is drawn from a study of blood T cell repertoires in COVID-19. Overall study context: Samples taken during acute and convalescent COVID-19 were collected in the United States, Italy and Spain. From T cells, B-cell-depleted T cells, or PBMCs came the material, which was cDNA or gDNA.

The CDR3 totals 13 residues. Germline values: CDR1 SGHAT, CDR2 FQNNGV. Trimming took 0 bases from V and 7 from J, leaving 6 bases between them. Original data processing: Estimates of nucleated cell counts were drawn from the amplification of reference gene primers. Produced via immunoSEQ multiplex PCR; TCRdb's table is partial and in-frame only. The V and J calls and the clone size are those of that table, but D and trimming were determined from the DNA. The data show 270,000 or so clones, with 89% seen just once and 4% to 5% held by the top ten. This chain uses TRBV11-2 with TRBJ1-4; D call uncertain. The sequence was obtained from a woman aged 35 to 49 who had recovered from COVID-19. What was sequenced was peripheral blood. CDR3: CASSLDFSEKLFF. The CDR3 nucleotides are TGTGCCAGCAGCTTAGATTTCAGTGAAAAACTGTTTTTT. Full variable domain (outside the CDR3, taken from reference TRBV11-2 and TRBJ1-4): EAGVAQSPRYKIIEKRQSVAFWCNPISGHATLYWYQQILGQGPKLLIQFQNNGVVDDSQLPKDRFSAERLKGVDSTLKIQPAKLEDSAVYLCASSLDFSEKLFFGSGTQLSVL.